The rows below give T cell receptor beta chains drawn from one sample of a study of monozygotic twins with inflammatory bowel disease. Each CDR3 protein gets one entry in TCRdb, which reprocessed the 5' RACE reads and gives no DNA. The sample yields a few hundred thousand distinct CDR3 sequences, of which the top ten take up around 2.6%. Sequences were obtained from blood. The receptors here all came from a human donor with ulcerative colitis or Crohn's disease, or a healthy co-twin of an affected twin (not recorded which). Both conserved end residues are part of each CDR3.

V gene	J gene	CDR3 length	CDR3 protein
TRBV6-5	TRBJ1-6	18	CASSYKARPSSYNSPLHF
TRBV5-1	TRBJ2-7	13	CASSTGQGGEQYF
TRBV12-3/TRBV12-4	TRBJ2-7	15	CASSLDGALRGEQYF
TRBV5-1	TRBJ1-4	13	CASSYRAGEKLFF
TRBV10-3	TRBJ1-4	14	CATGTGEGNEKLFF
TRBV11-2	TRBJ1-2	14	CASSLVWQQGGYTF
TRBV7-2	TRBJ2-7	15	CASSLGPAAPYEQYF
TRBV28	TRBJ1-4	14	CASRNPRKNEKLFF
TRBV10-3	TRBJ1-1	15	CAIRAGPGDSTEAFF
TRBV5-5	TRBJ1-1	15	CASSWDGGRGTEAFF
TRBV4-3	TRBJ2-1	15	CASSQGDRDYSEQFF
TRBV12-3/TRBV12-4	TRBJ2-5	16	CASSAWSGGSSGTQYF
TRBV7-2	TRBJ1-3	16	CASSVTGGRTGNTIYF
TRBV29-1	TRBJ2-5	13	CSVTKGTEETQYF
TRBV7-8	TRBJ1-4	15	CASSSYPRAREKLFF
TRBV11-3	TRBJ2-4	17	CASSLDDLSHGRNIQYF
TRBV5-1	TRBJ2-7	15	CASSFTSGDTNEQYF
TRBV7-9	TRBJ2-1	16	CASSLVTGGNYNEQFF
TRBV5-1	TRBJ2-3	16	CASSLGLAGIGDTQYF
TRBV18	TRBJ2-1	16	CASSPGLAGGRNEQFF
TRBV6-1	TRBJ1-6	15	CASSLGTGGNSPLHF
TRBV5-1	TRBJ2-5	14	CASSLWRTQETQYF
TRBV18	TRBJ1-1	15	CASLPPAGANTEAFF
TRBV4-3	TRBJ1-4	16	CASSQDGGGANEKLFF
TRBV5-1	TRBJ2-1	16	CASSPLGQGDLNEQFF
TRBV12-3/TRBV12-4	TRBJ2-1	12	CASSPSLNEQFF
TRBV5-6	TRBJ2-1	16	CASSPPTSGGYNEQFF
TRBV28	TRBJ2-3	16	CASSLSPGQPTDTQYF
TRBV12-3/TRBV12-4	TRBJ2-3	16	CASSFFQQGAKDTQYF
TRBV6-2/TRBV6-3	TRBJ1-5	15	CASSYFPEGNQPQHF
TRBV5-4	TRBJ2-7	13	CASSPGSPYEQYF
TRBV4-3	TRBJ2-7	15	CASSQDLSIAYEQYF
TRBV20-1	TRBJ2-1	12	CSARQGANEQFF
TRBV6-6	TRBJ2-7	14	CASSYGGDGYEQYF
TRBV19	TRBJ2-1	15	CASSKDRDNYNEQFF
TRBV20-1	TRBJ1-5	13	CSARDQGYQPQHF
TRBV12-3/TRBV12-4	TRBJ2-3	15	CASSLNTGRTDTQYF
TRBV6-5	TRBJ2-2	16	CASSYSLHGAPRELFF
TRBV7-2	TRBJ1-2	17	CASSPFTRGPENYGYTF
TRBV12-5	TRBJ2-1	15	CASGFGQSSYNEQFF
TRBV10-3	TRBJ2-2	15	CAISPGKMNTGELFF
TRBV29-1	TRBJ2-3	12	CSVGLAGEAQYF
TRBV6-5	TRBJ1-5	14	CASSTDHSNQPQHF
TRBV11-2	TRBJ2-1	19	CASSLIPPGGMSSYNEQFF
TRBV6-1	TRBJ2-5	15	CASSRQGAFRETQYF